The 5 T cell receptor beta chains below were found in one sample sequenced in a study of shared clonotypes between healthy human individuals. Produced via immunoSEQ multiplex PCR; TCRdb's table is partial and in-frame only. The sample has over a million clones, about 75% seen once; the top ten hold approximately 1.3%. The material sequenced was memory CD4+ T cells sorted from blood. Subset in this sample: CD45RA-negative fraction. Receptors were obtained from a man aged 18 to 29 in good health.

The chain employs TRBV18 and TRBJ1-2; D possibly corresponds to TRBD1 (6 bases). The V gene's germline CDR1 is KGHSH and CDR2 LQKENI. The CDR3 loop spans 14 amino acids. V lost 3 bases, J lost 8 bases, and 16 bases lay in between. DNA for the CDR3: TGTGCCAGCTCACCGGACGACAGGCCGGCGGGCTACACCTTC. It codes for CASSPDDRPAGYTF.

With respect to this clone: Other nucleotide sequences from this sample produce the same CDR3. J is TRBJ1-3 and V is TRBV28, with D unclear. Germline V gene sequence: CDR1 MDHEN, CDR2 SYDVKM. Trimming pared 5 bases from V and 1 base from J, leaving 9 bases between. This CDR3 is built from 14 residues. The CDR3 here is CASSPPGSGNTIYF. CDR3 in DNA: TGTGCCAGCAGTCCGCCGGGGTCTGGAAACACCATATATTTT.

The genes are TRBV11-2 and TRBJ2-1; 8 bases fit TRBD2. CDR3 length equals 15 residues. J lost 9 bases, V lost 1 base, and 8 bases had no gene match. CDR1 is SGHAT and CDR2 is FQNNGV in the germline V gene. CDR3 sequence (DNA): TGTGCCAGCAGCTTAGCGGGACTAGGGGCGGGTGAGCAGTTCTTC. As protein: CASSLAGLGAGEQFF.

The genes are TRBV10-3 and TRBJ1-1; tentative D call: TRBD1 (5 bases). V lost 10 bases to trimming and J lost 1 base, with 13 bases between them. This CDR3 contains 13 residues. Germline V gene lookup returns CDR1 ENHRY and CDR2 SYGVKD. This CDR3 reads CATNDQGNTEAFF. In DNA, the CDR3 is TGTGCCACCAACGATCAGGGGAACACTGAAGCTTTCTTT.

The chain has TRBV5-6 and TRBJ2-7; 11 bases are a match to TRBD2. V was clipped by 2 bases and J by 5 bases; unmatched bases: 6. Germline V gives CDR1 SGHDT, CDR2 YYEEEE. The CDR3 consists of 15 residues. The CDR3 loop reads CASSLIAGGPDEQYF. CDR3 in DNA: TGTGCCAGCAGCTTAATAGCGGGAGGGCCTGACGAGCAGTACTTC. Full variable domain (missing parts from reference TRBV5-6 and TRBJ2-7): DAGVTQSPTHLIKTRGQQVTLRCSPKSGHDTVSWYQQALGQGPQFIFQYYEEEERQRGNFPDRFSGHQFPNYSSELNVNALLLGDSALYLCASSLIAGGPDEQYFGPGTRLTVT.